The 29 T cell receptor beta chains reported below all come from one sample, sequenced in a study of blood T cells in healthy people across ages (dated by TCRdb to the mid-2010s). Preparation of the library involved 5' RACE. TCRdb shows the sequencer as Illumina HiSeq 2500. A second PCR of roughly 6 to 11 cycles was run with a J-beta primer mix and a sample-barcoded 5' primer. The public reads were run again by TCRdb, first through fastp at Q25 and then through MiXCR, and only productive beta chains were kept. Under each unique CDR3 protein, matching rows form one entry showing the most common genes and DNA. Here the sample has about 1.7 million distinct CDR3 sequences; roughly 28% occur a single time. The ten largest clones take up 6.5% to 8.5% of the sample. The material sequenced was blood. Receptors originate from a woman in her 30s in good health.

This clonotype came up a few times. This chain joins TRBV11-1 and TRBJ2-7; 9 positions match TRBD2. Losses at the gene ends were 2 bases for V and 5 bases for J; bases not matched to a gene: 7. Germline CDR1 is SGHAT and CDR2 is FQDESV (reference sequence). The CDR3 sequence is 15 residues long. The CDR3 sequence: CASSLTGTSLDEQYF. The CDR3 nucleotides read TGTGCCAGCAGCTTAACCGGGACTAGCCTAGACGAGCAGTACTTC.

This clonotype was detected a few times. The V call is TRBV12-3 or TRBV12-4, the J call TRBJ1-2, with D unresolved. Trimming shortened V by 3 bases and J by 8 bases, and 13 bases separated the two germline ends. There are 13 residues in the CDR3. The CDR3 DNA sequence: TGTGCCAGCAGTTTCCCCGACCGCTTAGGCTACACCTTC. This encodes CASSFPDRLGYTF.

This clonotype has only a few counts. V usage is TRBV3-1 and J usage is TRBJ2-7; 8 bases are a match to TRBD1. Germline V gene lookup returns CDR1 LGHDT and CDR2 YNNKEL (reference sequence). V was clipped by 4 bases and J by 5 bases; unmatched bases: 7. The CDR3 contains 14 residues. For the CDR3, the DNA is TGTGCCAGCAGCCCTACGGACAGGGCGAACGAGCAGTACTTC. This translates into CASSPTDRANEQYF.

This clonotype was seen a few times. CDR3 residues: CASSPGTGGRQFF. The CDR3, as DNA: TGTGCCAGCAGCCCAGGGACGGGTGGTCGGCAGTTCTTC. This sequence joins TRBV6-4 and TRBJ2-1; D may match TRBD1 or TRBD2 (5 bases each). Trimming pared 6 bases from V and 12 bases from J, leaving 18 bases between. CDR1 is MRHNA, CDR2 SNTAGT, per germline. The CDR3 is 13 residues long.

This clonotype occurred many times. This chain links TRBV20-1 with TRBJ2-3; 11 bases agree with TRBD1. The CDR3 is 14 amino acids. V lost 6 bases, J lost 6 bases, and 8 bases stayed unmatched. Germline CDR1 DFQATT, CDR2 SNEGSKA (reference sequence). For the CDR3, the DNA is TGCAGTGCGCGGGACAGGGGGGTTTATGATACGCAGTATTTT. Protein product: CSARDRGVYDTQYF.

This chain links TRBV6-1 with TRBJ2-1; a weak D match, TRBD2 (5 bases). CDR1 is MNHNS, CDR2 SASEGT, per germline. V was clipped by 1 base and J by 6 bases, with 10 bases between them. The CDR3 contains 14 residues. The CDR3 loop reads CASSEDAGGNEQFF. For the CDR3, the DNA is TGTGCCAGCAGTGAAGACGCGGGTGGCAATGAGCAGTTCTTC.

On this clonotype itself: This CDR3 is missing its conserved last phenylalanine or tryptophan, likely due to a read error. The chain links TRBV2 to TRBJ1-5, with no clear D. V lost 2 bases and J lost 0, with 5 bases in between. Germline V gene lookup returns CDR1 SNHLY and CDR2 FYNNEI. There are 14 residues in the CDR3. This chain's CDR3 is CASSEWRSNQPQHV. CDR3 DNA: TGTGCCAGCAGTGAATGGCGTAGCAATCAGCCCCAGCATGTT.

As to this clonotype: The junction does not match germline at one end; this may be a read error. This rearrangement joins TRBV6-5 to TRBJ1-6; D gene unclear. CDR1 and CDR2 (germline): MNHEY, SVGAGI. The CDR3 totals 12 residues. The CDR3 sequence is CASGRQNSPPHF. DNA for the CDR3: TGTGCCAGCGGTCGGCAGAATTCACCCCCCCACTTT.

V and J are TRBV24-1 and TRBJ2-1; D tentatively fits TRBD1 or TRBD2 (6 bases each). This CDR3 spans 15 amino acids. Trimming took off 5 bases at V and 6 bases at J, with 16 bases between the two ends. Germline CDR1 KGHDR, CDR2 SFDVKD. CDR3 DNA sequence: TGTGCCACCAGTGCCTCTTCCAGGGGACTCAATGAGCAGTTCTTC. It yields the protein CATSASSRGLNEQFF.

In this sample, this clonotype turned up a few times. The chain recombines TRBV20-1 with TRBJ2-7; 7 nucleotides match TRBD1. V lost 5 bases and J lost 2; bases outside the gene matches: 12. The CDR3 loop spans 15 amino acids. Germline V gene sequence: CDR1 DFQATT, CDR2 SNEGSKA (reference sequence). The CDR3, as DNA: TGCAGTGCTGTAGACAGGGCTCATACCGCCTACGAGCAGTACTTC. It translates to CSAVDRAHTAYEQYF.

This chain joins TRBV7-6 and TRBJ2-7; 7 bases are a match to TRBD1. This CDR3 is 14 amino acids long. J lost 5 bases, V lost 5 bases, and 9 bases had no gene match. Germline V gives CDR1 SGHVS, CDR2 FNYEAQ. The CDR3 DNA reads TGTGCCAGCAGCCCGTCGACAGGGATCAACGAGCAGTACTTC. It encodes CASSPSTGINEQYF.

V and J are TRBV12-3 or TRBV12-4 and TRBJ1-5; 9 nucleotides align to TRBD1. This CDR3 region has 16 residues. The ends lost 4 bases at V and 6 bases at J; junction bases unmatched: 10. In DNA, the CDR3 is TGTGCCAGCAGTTCCACAGGGGGCCCCGCTTTTCAGCCCCAGCATTTT. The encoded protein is CASSSTGGPAFQPQHF.

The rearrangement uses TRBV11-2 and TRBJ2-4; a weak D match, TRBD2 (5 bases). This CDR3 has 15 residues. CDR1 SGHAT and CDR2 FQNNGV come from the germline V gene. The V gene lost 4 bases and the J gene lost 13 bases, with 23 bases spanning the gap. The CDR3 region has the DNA TGTGCCAGCAGCTACTACGGGGAGCCATACAATGAGCAGTACTTC. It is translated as CASSYYGEPYNEQYF.

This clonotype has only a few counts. CDR3 in amino acids: CATSPGGYEQYF. DNA of the CDR3: TGTGCCACCTCCCCGGGAGGCTACGAGCAGTACTTC. The chain uses TRBV24-1 and TRBJ2-7; 7 nucleotides align to TRBD2. CDR1 and CDR2 from the germline V gene are KGHDR and SFDVKD. V lost 9 bases to trimming and J lost 3 bases; unmatched junction nucleotides: 4. There are 12 residues in the CDR3.

CDR3 region: CASSPRVGSYNYGYTF. DNA for the CDR3: TGTGCCAGCAGCCCTAGGGTGGGCAGTTATAACTATGGCTACACCTTC. The J gene is TRBJ1-2, the V gene TRBV27; D gene unclear. The CDR3 loop spans 16 amino acids. V was clipped by 6 bases and J by 1 base, with 18 bases between them. Per germline, CDR1 MNHEY and CDR2 SMNVEV (reference sequence).

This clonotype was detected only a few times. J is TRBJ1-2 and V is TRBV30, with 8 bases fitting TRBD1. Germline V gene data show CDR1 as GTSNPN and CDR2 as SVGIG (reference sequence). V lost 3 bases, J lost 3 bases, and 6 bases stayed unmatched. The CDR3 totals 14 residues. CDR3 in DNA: TGTGCCTGGAGACAGGGGGGGCTCTACTATGGCTACACCTTC. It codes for CAWRQGGLYYGYTF.

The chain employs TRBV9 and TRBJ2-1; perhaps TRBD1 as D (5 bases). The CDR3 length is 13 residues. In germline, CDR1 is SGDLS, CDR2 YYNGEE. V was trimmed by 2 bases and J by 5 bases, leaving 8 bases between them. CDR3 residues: CASSVQGNNEQFF. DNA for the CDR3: TGTGCCAGCAGCGTGCAGGGAAACAATGAGCAGTTCTTC. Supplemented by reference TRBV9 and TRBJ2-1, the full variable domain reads DSGVTQTPKHLITATGQRVTLRCSPRSGDLSVYWYQQSLDQGLQFLIQYYNGEERAKGNILERFSAQQFPDLHSELNLSSLELGDSALYFCASSVQGNNEQFFGPGTRLTVL.

CDR3 in DNA: TGCGCCAGCAGCCAAGATCAGGGCGCCTCGGGGCCCCAGCATTTT. This gives the protein CASSQDQGASGPQHF. This chain joins TRBV4-1 and TRBJ1-5; a possible D gene is TRBD1 (5 bases). This CDR3 has 15 amino acids. V shed 0 bases and J shed 9 bases, with 15 bases lying between them. Germline-derived CDR1 and CDR2 are MGHRA and YSYEKL.

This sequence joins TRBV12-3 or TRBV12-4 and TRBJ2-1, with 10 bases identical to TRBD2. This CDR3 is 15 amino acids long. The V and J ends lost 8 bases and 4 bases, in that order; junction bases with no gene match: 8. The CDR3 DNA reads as TGTGCCAGCGTGACTAGCGGGCACCCTTACAATGAGCAGTTCTTC. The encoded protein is CASVTSGHPYNEQFF.

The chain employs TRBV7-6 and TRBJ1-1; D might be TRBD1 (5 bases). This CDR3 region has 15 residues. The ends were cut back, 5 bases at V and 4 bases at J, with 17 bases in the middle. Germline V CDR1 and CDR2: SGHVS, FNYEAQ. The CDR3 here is CASSPGTPPSTEAFF. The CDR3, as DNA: TGTGCCAGCAGCCCAGGGACGCCCCCCTCCACTGAAGCTTTCTTT.

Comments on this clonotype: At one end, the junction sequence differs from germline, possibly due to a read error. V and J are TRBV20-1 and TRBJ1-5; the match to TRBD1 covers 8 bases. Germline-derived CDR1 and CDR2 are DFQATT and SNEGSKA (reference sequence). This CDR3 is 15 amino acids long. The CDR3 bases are TGCAGTGCTAAGGGCGGGGACAGGTTCAATCTGCCCCAGCATTTT. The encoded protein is CSAKGGDRFNLPQHF.

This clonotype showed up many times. The CDR3 loop reads CASTSGGAETQYF. The CDR3 DNA reads as TGTGCCAGCACTAGCGGGGGGGCCGAGACCCAGTACTTC. The chain uses TRBV9 and TRBJ2-5; TRBD2 matches 12 bases. V gave up 6 bases and J gave up 5 bases; unmatched junction bases: 2. The length of the CDR3 is 13 residues. Per germline, CDR1 SGDLS and CDR2 YYNGEE. Complete variable domain (other parts from reference TRBV9 and TRBJ2-5): DSGVTQTPKHLITATGQRVTLRCSPRSGDLSVYWYQQSLDQGLQFLIQYYNGEERAKGNILERFSAQQFPDLHSELNLSSLELGDSALYFCASTSGGAETQYFGPGTRLLVL.

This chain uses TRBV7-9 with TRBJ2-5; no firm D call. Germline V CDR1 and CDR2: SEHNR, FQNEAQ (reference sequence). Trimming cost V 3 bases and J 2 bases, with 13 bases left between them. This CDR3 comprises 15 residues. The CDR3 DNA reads TGTGCCAGCAGCTTTAACCGCCAGACTCAAGAGACCCAGTACTTC. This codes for CASSFNRQTQETQYF. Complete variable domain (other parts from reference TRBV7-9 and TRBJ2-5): DTGVSQNPRHKITKRGQNVTFRCDPISEHNRLYWYRQTLGQGPEFLTYFQNEAQLEKSRLLSDRFSAERPKGSFSTLEIQRTEQGDSAMYLCASSFNRQTQETQYFGPGTRLLVL.

The CDR3 is CASGDRDRGYGYTF. The CDR3 nucleotides are TGTGCCAGCGGGGACAGGGATCGAGGCTATGGCTACACCTTC. This sequence joins TRBV6-6 and TRBJ1-2; TRBD1 matches 9 bases. Losses at the gene ends were 8 bases for V and 4 bases for J; bases not matched to a gene: 8. CDR3 length: 14 amino acids. CDR1 and CDR2 from the germline V gene are MNHNY and SVGAGI (reference sequence).

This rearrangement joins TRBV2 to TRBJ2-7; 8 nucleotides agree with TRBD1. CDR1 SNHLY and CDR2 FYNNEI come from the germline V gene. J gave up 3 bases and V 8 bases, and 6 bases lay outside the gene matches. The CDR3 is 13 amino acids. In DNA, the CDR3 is TGTGCCAGCTGGGGACAGGACAACTACGAGCAGTACTTC. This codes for CASWGQDNYEQYF.

The chain's CDR3 is CASSFTTGEDGYTF. DNA of the CDR3: TGCGCCAGCAGCTTCACGACAGGGGAGGATGGCTACACCTTC. The J gene is TRBJ1-2, the V gene TRBV5-1; 8 nucleotides line up with TRBD1. The CDR3 covers 14 residues. Trimming removed 2 bases from V and 6 bases from J; junction bases left unmatched: 6. Germline V gene lookup returns CDR1 SGHRS and CDR2 YFSETQ.

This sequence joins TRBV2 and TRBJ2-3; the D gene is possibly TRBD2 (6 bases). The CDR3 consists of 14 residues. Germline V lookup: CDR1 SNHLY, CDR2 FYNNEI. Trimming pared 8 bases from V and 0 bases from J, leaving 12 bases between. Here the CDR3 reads CASGVAGSTDTQYF. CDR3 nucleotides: TGTGCCAGCGGTGTGGCGGGGAGCACAGATACGCAGTATTTT.

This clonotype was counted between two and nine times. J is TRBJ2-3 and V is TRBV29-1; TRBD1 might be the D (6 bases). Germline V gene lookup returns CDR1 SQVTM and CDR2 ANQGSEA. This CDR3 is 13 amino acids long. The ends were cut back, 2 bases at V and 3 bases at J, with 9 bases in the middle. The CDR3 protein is CSVEPQGTDTQYF. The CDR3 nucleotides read TGCAGCGTTGAACCACAGGGTACAGATACGCAGTATTTT.

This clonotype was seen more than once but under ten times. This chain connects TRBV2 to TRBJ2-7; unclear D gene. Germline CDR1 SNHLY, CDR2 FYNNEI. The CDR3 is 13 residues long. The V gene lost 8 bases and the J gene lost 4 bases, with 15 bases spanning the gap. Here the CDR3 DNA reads TGTGCCAGCCGATACGCGGACGGGTACGAGCAGTACTTC. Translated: CASRYADGYEQYF.